Shown below are 3 T cell receptor beta chains from a single sample sequenced in a study of regulatory T cells in long-lasting Graves disease. Sample time point: persistent/refractory GD, antithyroid drugs over 5 years with positive TRAb. RNA from PBMCs was the source of the TCR library. CDR3-region Arm-PCR and iRepertoire HTBI primers produced the TCR beta libraries. TCRdb called the multiplex PCR reads again in MiXCR, with one record for every CDR3 protein. The sample records 500,000 to 700,000 distinct CDR3 sequences, 25% to 35% being singletons. The sequencing used peripheral blood mononuclear cells (PBMCs), collected when the disease was refractory, from a patient treated with antithyroid drugs. Source of these receptors: a female donor with Graves disease.

This clonotype was seen repeatedly, ten times or more. The chain employs TRBV6-1 and TRBJ1-2, with 7 nucleotides matching TRBD1. The trim removed 1 base at V and 5 bases at J, leaving 4 bases unmatched. The length of the CDR3 is 14 residues. CDR1 and CDR2 from the germline V gene are MNHNS and SASEGT. Here the CDR3 DNA reads TGTGCCAGCAGTGAAGGGGACAGTGAATATGGCTACACCTTC. It is translated as CASSEGDSEYGYTF.

As regards this clonotype: This CDR3 fails to terminate in the conserved phenylalanine or tryptophan, so it likely reflects a read error. The rearrangement joins TRBV2 to TRBJ1-4, with D perhaps matching TRBD1 (6 bases). CDR1 is SNHLY, CDR2 FYNNEI, per germline. V lost 5 bases and J lost 14, with 21 bases in between. The CDR3 extends over 14 amino acids. CDR3 loop: CASSSDRSEGGLFS. The CDR3 DNA sequence: TGTGCCAGCAGTTCTGACAGGTCGGAAGGAGGGCTGTTTTCT.

This clonotype was observed a few times. V is TRBV15 and J is TRBJ2-7; no definite D call. Trimming stripped 0 bases from V and 6 bases from J, with 9 bases between. This CDR3 region has 13 residues. The germline V gene encodes CDR1 LNHNV and CDR2 YYDKDF (reference sequence). The CDR3 coding sequence is TGTGCCACCAGCAGAGATCACCCAGGCGAGCAGTACTTC. It translates to CATSRDHPGEQYF. The variable domain in full, with the rest retrieved from reference TRBV15 and TRBJ2-7, is DAMVIQNPRYQVTQFGKPVTLSCSQTLNHNVMYWYQQKSSQAPKLLFHYYDKDFNNEADTPDNFQSRRPNTSFCFLDIRSPGLGDTAMYLCATSRDHPGEQYFGPGTRLTVT.